The present entry profiles one T cell receptor beta chain with its context. CDR3 size: 14 residues. Germline values: CDR1 MGHDK, CDR2 SYGVNS. The V end lost 1 base, the J end lost 4 bases, and 9 bases lay between the germline ends. TCRdb re-called the RT-PCR reads with MiXCR, one entry per CDR3 protein. The data show fewer than 800,000 distinct CDR3 sequences, about 14% seen once. The chain joins TRBV25-1 to TRBJ2-3; D is perhaps TRBD2 (5 bases). Sequencing input: memory CD4+ T cells from blood. The TCR comes from a female donor in good health, serving as a healthy control. The CDR3, as DNA: TGTGCCAGCAGTGAATTGAGGGATGCAGATACGCAGTATTTT. Encoded protein: CASSELRDADTQYF.